A single sample is the source of the 17 T cell receptor beta chains below, sequenced in a study of CD8+ T cells in alopecia areata. Extracted from the samples, RNA was reverse transcribed into cDNA to serve as the sequencing template. Assay used: immunoSEQ multiplex PCR; TCRdb lists only in-frame clones, some missing. The profile shows about 69,000 clones, 60% of them singletons. The sample consisted of CD8+ T cells sorted from blood, taken at week 0. These TCRs come from a human donor with alopecia areata.

J is TRBJ2-7 and V is TRBV4-1, with 7 bases fitting TRBD1. The CDR3 runs 14 residues. CDR1 is MGHRA, CDR2 YSYEKL, per germline. With V trimmed by 3 bases and J by 3 bases, 5 bases remained unmatched. CDR3: CASSHGDSVYEQYF. The CDR3 DNA reads as TGCGCCAGCAGCCATGGGGACAGTGTCTACGAGCAGTACTTC.

This clone showed up just a few times. This chain connects TRBV27 to TRBJ2-6; 9 nucleotides align to TRBD1. Germline CDR1 is MNHEY and CDR2 is SMNVEV (reference sequence). This CDR3 contains 17 residues. After removal of 5 bases from V and 6 bases from J, the junction contained 11 bases not matched to a gene. Here the CDR3 DNA reads TGTGCCAGCAGTAGAAGGGACAGGGAGTCAGTGGCCAACGTCCTGACTTTC. It specifies CASSRRDRESVANVLTF.

The V gene is TRBV7-7, the J gene TRBJ2-5; tentatively, D is TRBD1 (8 bases). This CDR3 is 14 amino acids long. Between the trimmed V and J ends, which lost 5 bases and 5 bases, there was a span of 15 bases. Germline V gives CDR1 SSHAT, CDR2 FNYEAQ (reference sequence). CDR3 coding DNA: TGTGCCAGCAGCCCAGACAGGGGAGGGGAGACCCAGTACTTC. Translation gives CASSPDRGGETQYF.

This chain links TRBV4-1 with TRBJ2-7, with a tentative D call TRBD1 (6 bases). Per germline, CDR1 MGHRA and CDR2 YSYEKL. V was clipped by 1 base and J by 4 bases, with 20 bases between them. This CDR3 is 17 amino acids long. This CDR3 is CASSQVVSPADRYEQYF. CDR3 bases: TGCGCCAGCAGCCAAGTCGTCTCCCCCGCAGACAGGTACGAGCAGTACTTC.

The table lists this clone with a count of one. The chain is built from TRBV29-1 and TRBJ2-3; TRBD2 matches at 11 bases. Germline V gene data show CDR1 as SQVTM and CDR2 as ANQGSEA. With 6 bases clipped from V and 2 bases from J, the junction kept 7 bases outside the gene matches. CDR3 length equals 15 residues. As DNA, the CDR3 is TGCAGCGTCGAAAATAGCGGGAGGGCCACAGATACGCAGTATTTT. This gives the protein CSVENSGRATDTQYF.

The V gene is TRBV27, the J gene TRBJ2-1; 14 nucleotides agree with TRBD2. Trimming removed 6 bases from V and 9 bases from J; junction bases left unmatched: 10. The CDR3 covers 16 residues. Germline V gives CDR1 MNHEY, CDR2 SMNVEV (reference sequence). The CDR3 loop is CASSRLAGGPWTEQFF. The CDR3 DNA reads TGTGCCAGCAGCCGACTAGCGGGAGGGCCTTGGACTGAGCAGTTCTTC.

This sequence joins TRBV19 and TRBJ2-5, with a weak D call TRBD1 (6 bases). The CDR3 consists of 13 residues. In germline, CDR1 is LNHDA, CDR2 SQIVND (reference sequence). Trimming removed 10 bases at V and 2 bases at J, with 14 bases between. Here the CDR3 reads CATGDTAQETQYF. DNA for the CDR3: TGTGCCACTGGGGACACCGCGCAAGAGACCCAGTACTTC. Supplemented by reference TRBV19 and TRBJ2-5, the full variable domain reads DGGITQSPKYLFRKEGQNVTLSCEQNLNHDAMYWYRQDPGQGLRLIYYSQIVNDFQKGDIAEGYSVSREKKESFPLTVTSAQKNPTAFYLCATGDTAQETQYFGPGTRLLVL.

In its sample, this clone ranks as medium-sized. The rearrangement uses TRBV19 and TRBJ2-2, with D possibly TRBD2 on 6 matching bases. Germline assignment: CDR1 LNHDA and CDR2 SQIVND (reference sequence). There are 14 residues in the CDR3. With 2 bases removed from V and 4 bases from J, the gap between germline ends came to 8 bases. The CDR3: CASSILARTGELFF. The CDR3 DNA reads TGTGCCAGTAGTATACTAGCGCGCACCGGGGAGCTGTTTTTT.

Only one count was recorded for this clone. The chain has TRBV27 and TRBJ2-2, with TRBD2 as a possible D gene (5 bases). In germline, CDR1 is MNHEY, CDR2 SMNVEV (reference sequence). Between the trimmed V and J ends, which lost 5 bases and 6 bases, there was a span of 10 bases. This CDR3 is 13 amino acids long. The CDR3 protein is CASSLRVPGELFF. For the CDR3, the DNA is TGTGCCAGCAGTCTGAGGGTTCCCGGGGAGCTGTTTTTT.

The chain is built from TRBV9 and TRBJ2-3; no firm D call. The V gene lost 4 bases and the J gene lost 0 bases, with 3 bases spanning the gap. This CDR3 is 12 amino acids long. Germline loops: CDR1 SGDLS, CDR2 YYNGEE. CDR3 DNA: TGTGCCAGCAGCTTTAGCACAGATACGCAGTATTTT. Amino acids: CASSFSTDTQYF.

This clone was counted between two and nine times. The rearrangement uses TRBV7-2 and TRBJ1-1; no reliable D call. CDR1 SGHTA and CDR2 FQGNSA come from the germline V gene. Trimming cost V 3 bases and J 0 bases, with 11 bases left between them. The length of the CDR3 is 15 residues. The CDR3 nucleotides read TGTGCCAGCAGCTTGAAGGCGGTCTTGAACACTGAAGCTTTCTTT. Its protein product is CASSLKAVLNTEAFF.

This sequence joins TRBV27 and TRBJ1-2, with D possibly TRBD1 on 6 matching bases. Trimming left V 6 bases short and J 4 bases short, with 18 bases between. Germline values: CDR1 MNHEY, CDR2 SMNVEV (reference sequence). CDR3 length: 15 residues. The CDR3 nucleotides are TGTGCCAGCAGCAATATAGGGACATTAGGCTATGGCTACACCTTC. Translation gives CASSNIGTLGYGYTF.

Remarks on this clone: One end of the junction varies from germline; a read error may be responsible. The chain is built from TRBV27 and TRBJ2-4, with TRBD2 as a possible D gene (5 bases). Germline CDR1 is MNHEY and CDR2 is SMNVEV (reference sequence). CDR3 length: 12 residues. The CDR3 sequence: CASGLAENIQYF. The CDR3 DNA reads as TGTGCCAGCGGGCTAGCCGAAAACATTCAGTACTTC.

V gene TRBV27 combines with J gene TRBJ2-1; the D is unclear. The CDR3 loop spans 18 amino acids. Germline CDR1 reads MNHEY; CDR2 reads SMNVEV (reference sequence). V gave up 2 bases and J gave up 0 bases, with 17 bases separating them. The CDR3 DNA reads as TGTGCCAGCAGTTTAGGCCCGGGTCGGCTGAGCTCCTACAATGAGCAGTTCTTC. It specifies CASSLGPGRLSSYNEQFF.

The table lists this clone with a few counts. The chain uses TRBV7-9 and TRBJ2-3; 7 nucleotides line up with TRBD1. V dropped 6 bases and J dropped 2; count of bases not matched to a gene: 5. From germline, CDR1 is SEHNR and CDR2 FQNEAQ (reference sequence). This CDR3 comprises 14 residues. CDR3 in DNA: TGTGCCAGCAGGGGGACAGCCTCCACAGATACGCAGTATTTT. It specifies CASRGTASTDTQYF.

This chain joins TRBV10-3 and TRBJ2-5; 8 bases agree with TRBD1. With 8 bases clipped from V and 1 base from J, the junction kept 3 bases outside the gene matches. The germline gives CDR1 ENHRY, CDR2 SYGVKD. This CDR3 is 13 amino acids long. CDR3 sequence: CAIGGQGQETQYF. DNA for the CDR3: TGTGCCATCGGCGGACAGGGCCAAGAGACCCAGTACTTC.

J is TRBJ2-2 and V is TRBV10-3; possibly TRBD1 for D (6 bases). The germline V gene has CDR1 ENHRY and CDR2 SYGVKD. The CDR3 length is 17 residues. V was shortened by 7 bases and J by 0 bases, with 18 bases between the two germline ends. The CDR3 coding sequence is TGTGCCATCACCACGACAGGAGACGACGCGAACACCGGGGAGCTGTTTTTT. Its translation is CAITTTGDDANTGELFF.